Below, one T cell receptor beta chain is given with its context. Its target is not known. The CDR3 covers 15 residues. Trimming stripped 2 bases from V and 3 bases from J, with 14 bases between. The germline CDR1 and CDR2 sequences are SEHNR and FQNEAQ (reference sequence). The table came from immunoSEQ multiplex PCR; TCRdb's copy has only in-frame clones and leaves some out. The sample records over 75,000 clones, approximately 94% being singletons. These data come from a study of OX40 agonist ivuxolimab in advanced cancers. Overall study: The eligibility criteria allowed prior anti-PD-1, anti-PD-L1 or anti-CTLA-4 therapy, and around 40% had some. Broader study findings: In a subset of nonresponders, normalized T-cell clonal expansion was also low. At doses 0.1 to 3.0 mg/kg, CD4+ and CD8+ clones expanded.

Peripheral blood came from all dose cohorts at three timepoints. This TCR came from an adult with an advanced solid tumor such as melanoma, head and neck, liver or kidney cancer. The material sequenced was CD4+ or CD8+ T cells sorted from blood, taken in a trial of the OX40 agonist ivuxolimab. The rearrangement joins TRBV7-9 to TRBJ2-7, with D perhaps being TRBD1 or TRBD2 (7 bases each). The CDR3 here is CASSLRGDSYYEQYF. CDR3 in DNA: TGTGCCAGCAGCTTACGGGGGGACAGCTACTACGAGCAGTACTTC.